This T cell receptor beta chain was captured by sequencing in a study of blood T cell repertoires in COVID-19. Assay: immunoSEQ multiplex PCR; the TCRdb copy retains only in-frame clones and omits some. Of more than 55,000 clones listed, around 79% were seen once; the top ten hold 3% to 3.5%. With 5 bases removed from V and 6 bases from J, the gap between germline ends came to 11 bases. The CDR3 totals 13 residues. Germline V lookup: CDR1 SEHNR, CDR2 FQNEAQ (reference sequence). The V call is TRBV7-9, the J call TRBJ1-5; D is undetermined. Sequenced material: peripheral blood. The receptor's source is a man aged 60 to 75 with acute or convalescent COVID-19. In DNA, the CDR3 is TGTGCCAGCAGCCCCGACGGGATTCAGCCCCAGCATTTT. Its protein is CASSPDGIQPQHF.